Shown below are 10 T cell receptor beta chains from a single sample sequenced in a study of a mutant IDH1 vaccine in newly diagnosed glioma. No antigen is known for these receptors. The time point: week 35, safety follow-up. The investigators gave 300 ug of mutant IDH1 20-mer peptide in each vaccine dose, together with topical imiquimod. The protocol was immunoSEQ multiplex PCR, while the TCRdb copy is restricted to in-frame clones and leaves out a portion. The table includes 50,000 to 65,000 clones, 86% detected once. The sequencing used PBMCs, collected from a glioma patient whose treatment included an IDH1 peptide vaccine. These receptors came from a man in his forties or fifties with glioma.

The V call is TRBV6-5, the J call TRBJ1-5; D might be TRBD1 (5 bases). Germline values: CDR1 MNHEY, CDR2 SVGAGI. Trimming shortened V by 2 bases and J by 0 bases, and 8 bases separated the two germline ends. This CDR3 region has 15 residues. In nucleotides, the CDR3 is TGTGCCAGCAGTTACGCACAGGATAGCAATCAGCCCCAGCATTTT. Its translation is CASSYAQDSNQPQHF.

The chain joins TRBV6-1 to TRBJ1-3, with D unclear. Per the germline V gene, CDR1 is MNHNS and CDR2 is SASEGT. V was clipped by 4 bases and J by 0 bases, with 10 bases between them. The CDR3 covers 15 residues. The DNA of the CDR3 is TGTGCCAGCAGTGTCCGGCAGCCCTCTGGAAACACCATATATTTT. Encoded protein: CASSVRQPSGNTIYF.

The chain carries TRBV6-5 and TRBJ2-3; the D gene is possibly TRBD2 (5 bases). The germline V and J ends were trimmed by 7 bases and 2 bases, with 13 bases remaining between them. Germline CDR1 is MNHEY and CDR2 is SVGAGI. The CDR3 is made up of 14 amino acids. CDR3 residues: CASKRRWLTDTQYF. The DNA for the CDR3 is TGTGCCAGCAAAAGGAGGTGGCTCACAGATACGCAGTATTTT.

The chain is built from TRBV19 and TRBJ1-5; D remains unclear. In germline, CDR1 is LNHDA, CDR2 SQIVND (reference sequence). Trimming removed 6 bases from V and 4 bases from J, with 19 bases in between. The CDR3 runs 16 residues. The CDR3: CASRRGFSSWNQPQHF. CDR3 nucleotide sequence: TGTGCCAGTAGGCGAGGGTTCTCGAGCTGGAATCAGCCCCAGCATTTT. Full variable domain (outside the CDR3, taken from reference TRBV19 and TRBJ1-5): DGGITQSPKYLFRKEGQNVTLSCEQNLNHDAMYWYRQDPGQGLRLIYYSQIVNDFQKGDIAEGYSVSREKKESFPLTVTSAQKNPTAFYLCASRRGFSSWNQPQHFGDGTRLSIL.

This clone was counted once. The chain couples TRBV19 to TRBJ1-2; a possible D gene is TRBD1 (5 bases). CDR3 length: 12 amino acids. Deletions cut 5 bases from V and 6 bases from J, with 10 bases between. The germline V gene encodes CDR1 LNHDA and CDR2 SQIVND (reference sequence). CDR3 in amino acids: CASSARADGYTF. CDR3 in DNA: TGTGCCAGTAGTGCCAGGGCAGATGGCTACACCTTC.

As DNA, the CDR3 is TGCAGCGGTAGGGGGGATTTTCGCGCCAGCTCCTACAATGAGCAGTTCTTC. This codes for CSGRGDFRASSYNEQFF. The chain uses TRBV29-1 and TRBJ2-1; D may correspond to TRBD1 or TRBD2 (6 bases each). The CDR3 loop spans 17 amino acids. V shed 7 bases and J shed 0 bases, with 22 bases lying between them. Germline CDR1 and CDR2: SQVTM and ANQGSEA.

The chain carries TRBV23-1 and TRBJ2-1; D ambiguous. TRBV23-1 is noted as an ORF with a role that remains uncertain. V was trimmed by 0 bases and J by 15 bases, leaving 6 bases between them. The CDR3 runs 10 residues. The CDR3 DNA sequence: TGCGCCAGCAGTCAATCCACCGGGTTCTTC. Translation gives CASSQSTGFF.

J is TRBJ1-2 and V is TRBV4-3, with 9 bases aligning to TRBD1. Germline V gene lookup returns CDR1 LGHNA and CDR2 YSLEER. CDR3 length: 17 amino acids. Trimming removed 5 bases from V and 3 bases from J; junction bases left unmatched: 13. The CDR3 region is CASSSRDRAYKYYGYTF. Here the CDR3 DNA reads TGCGCCAGCAGCTCCCGGGACAGGGCGTACAAGTACTATGGCTACACCTTC.

The genes are TRBV6-5 and TRBJ2-7, with 8 nucleotides matching TRBD2. After removal of 4 bases from V and 7 bases from J, the junction contained 12 bases not matched to a gene. The CDR3 length is 15 residues. Germline loops: CDR1 MNHEY, CDR2 SVGAGI. The CDR3 spells CASSSGGADSTEQYF. The CDR3 region has the DNA TGTGCCAGCAGTTCCGGGGGGGCGGATTCTACGGAGCAGTACTTC.

Here the CDR3 reads CASSRVNYGYTF. The CDR3 DNA reads TGTGCCAGCAGCAGGGTTAACTATGGCTACACCTTC. The V and J genes are TRBV2 and TRBJ1-2; D perhaps matches TRBD1 (5 bases). Deletions cut 6 bases from V and 1 base from J, with 6 bases between. The CDR3 is 12 residues long. Germline CDR1 and CDR2: SNHLY and FYNNEI.